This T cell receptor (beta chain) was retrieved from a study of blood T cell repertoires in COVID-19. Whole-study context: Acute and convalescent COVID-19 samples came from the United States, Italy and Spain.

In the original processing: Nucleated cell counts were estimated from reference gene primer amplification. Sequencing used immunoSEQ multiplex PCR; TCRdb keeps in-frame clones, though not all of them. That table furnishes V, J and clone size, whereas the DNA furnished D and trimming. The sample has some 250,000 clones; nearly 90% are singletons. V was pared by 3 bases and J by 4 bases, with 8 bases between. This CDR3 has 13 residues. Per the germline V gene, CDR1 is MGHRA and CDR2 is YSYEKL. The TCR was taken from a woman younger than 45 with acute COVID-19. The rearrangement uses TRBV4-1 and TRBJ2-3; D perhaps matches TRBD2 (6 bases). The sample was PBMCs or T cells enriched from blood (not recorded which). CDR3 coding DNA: TGCGCCAGCAGCCAGCGGGGCGCAGATACGCAGTATTTT. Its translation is CASSQRGADTQYF.